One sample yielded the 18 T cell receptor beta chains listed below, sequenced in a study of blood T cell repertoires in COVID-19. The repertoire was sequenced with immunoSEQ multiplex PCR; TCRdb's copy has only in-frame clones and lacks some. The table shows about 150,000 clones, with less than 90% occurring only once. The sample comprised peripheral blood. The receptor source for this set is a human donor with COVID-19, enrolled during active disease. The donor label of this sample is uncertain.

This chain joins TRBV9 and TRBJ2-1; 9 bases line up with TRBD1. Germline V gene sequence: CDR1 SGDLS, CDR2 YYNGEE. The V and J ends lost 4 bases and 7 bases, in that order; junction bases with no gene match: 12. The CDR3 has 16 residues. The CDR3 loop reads CASSSPLDRGENEQFF. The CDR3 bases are TGTGCCAGCAGCTCCCCCCTGGACAGGGGAGAAAATGAGCAGTTCTTC.

CDR3 residues: CASKNRDSSYNEQFF. The CDR3 DNA sequence: TGTGCCAGCAAAAACCGGGACAGCTCCTACAATGAGCAGTTCTTC. The V gene is TRBV6-6, the J gene TRBJ2-1; 7 positions agree with TRBD1. This CDR3 is built from 15 residues. Germline-derived CDR1 and CDR2 are MNHNY and SVGAGI (reference sequence). Trimming took 7 bases from V and 0 from J; bases not matched to a gene: 6.

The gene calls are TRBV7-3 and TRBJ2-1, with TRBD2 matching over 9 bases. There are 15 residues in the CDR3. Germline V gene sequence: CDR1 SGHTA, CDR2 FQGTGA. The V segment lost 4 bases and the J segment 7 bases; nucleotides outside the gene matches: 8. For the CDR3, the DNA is TGTGCCAGCAGCTCCATAGCGGGGGTAGGGAATGAGCAGTTCTTC. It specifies CASSSIAGVGNEQFF.

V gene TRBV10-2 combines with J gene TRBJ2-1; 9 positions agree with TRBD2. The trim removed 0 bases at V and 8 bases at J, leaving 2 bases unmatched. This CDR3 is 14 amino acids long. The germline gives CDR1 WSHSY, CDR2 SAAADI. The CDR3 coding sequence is TGCGCCAGCAGTGAGTCAGCGGGAGGTTATGAGCAGTTCTTC. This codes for CASSESAGGYEQFF.

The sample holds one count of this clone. The CDR3 nucleotides are TGTGCCAGCAGCTTAGGGGGACAGACTGAAGCTTTCTTT. Protein sequence: CASSLGGQTEAFF. The gene calls are TRBV11-2 and TRBJ1-1, with TRBD1 identical over 7 bases. J lost 5 bases, V lost 1 base, and 1 base had no gene match. CDR3 size: 13 residues. Germline CDR1 is SGHAT and CDR2 is FQNNGV.

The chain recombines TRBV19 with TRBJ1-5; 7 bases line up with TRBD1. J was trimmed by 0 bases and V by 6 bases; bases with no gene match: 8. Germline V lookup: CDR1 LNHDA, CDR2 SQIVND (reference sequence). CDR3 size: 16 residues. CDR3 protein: CASSIGQDYSNQPQHF. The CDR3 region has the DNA TGTGCCAGTAGCATTGGACAGGACTATAGCAATCAGCCCCAGCATTTT.

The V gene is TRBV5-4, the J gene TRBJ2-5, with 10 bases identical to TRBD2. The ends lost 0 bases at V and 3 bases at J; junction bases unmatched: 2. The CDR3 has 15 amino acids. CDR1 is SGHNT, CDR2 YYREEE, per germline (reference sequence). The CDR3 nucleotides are TGTGCCAGCAGCTTGGCCAGCGGGGGGGAAGAGACCCAGTACTTC. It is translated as CASSLASGGEETQYF.

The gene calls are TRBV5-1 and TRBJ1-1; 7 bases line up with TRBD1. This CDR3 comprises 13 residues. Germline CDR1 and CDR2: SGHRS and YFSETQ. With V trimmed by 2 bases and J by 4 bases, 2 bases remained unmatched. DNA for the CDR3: TGCGCCAGCAGCTTCACAGGGGTCACTGAAGCTTTCTTT. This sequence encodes CASSFTGVTEAFF.

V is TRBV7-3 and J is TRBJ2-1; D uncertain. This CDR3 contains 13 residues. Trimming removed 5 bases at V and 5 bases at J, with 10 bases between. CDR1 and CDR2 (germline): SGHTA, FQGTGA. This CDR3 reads CASSRDRNNEQFF. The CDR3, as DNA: TGTGCCAGCAGCCGAGATCGAAACAATGAGCAGTTCTTC.

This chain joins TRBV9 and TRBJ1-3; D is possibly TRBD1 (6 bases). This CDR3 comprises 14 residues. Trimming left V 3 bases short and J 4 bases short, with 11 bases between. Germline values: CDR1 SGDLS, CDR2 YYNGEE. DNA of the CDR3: TGTGCCAGCAGCGACCAGGGGATGGGAAACACCATATATTTT. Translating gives CASSDQGMGNTIYF.

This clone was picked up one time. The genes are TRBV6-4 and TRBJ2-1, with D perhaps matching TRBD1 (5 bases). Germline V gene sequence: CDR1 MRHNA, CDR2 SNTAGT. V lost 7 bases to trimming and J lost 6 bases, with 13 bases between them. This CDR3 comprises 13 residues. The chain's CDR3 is CASTEQAGNEQFF. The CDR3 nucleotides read TGTGCCAGCACCGAACAGGCCGGCAATGAGCAGTTCTTC.

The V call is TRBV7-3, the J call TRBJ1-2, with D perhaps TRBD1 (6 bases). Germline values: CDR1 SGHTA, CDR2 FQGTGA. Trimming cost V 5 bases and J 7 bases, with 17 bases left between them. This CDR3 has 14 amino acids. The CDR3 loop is CASSVTGTSGGYTF. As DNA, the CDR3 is TGTGCCAGCAGCGTCACCGGGACATCGGGTGGCTACACCTTC.

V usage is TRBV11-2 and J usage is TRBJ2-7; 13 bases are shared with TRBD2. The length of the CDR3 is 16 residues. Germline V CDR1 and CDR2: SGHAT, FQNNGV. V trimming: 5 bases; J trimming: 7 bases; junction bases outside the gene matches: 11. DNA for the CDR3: TGTGCCAGCAGCCTAGGACTAGCGGGAGAGTTGGGGGAGCAGTACTTC. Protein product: CASSLGLAGELGEQYF.

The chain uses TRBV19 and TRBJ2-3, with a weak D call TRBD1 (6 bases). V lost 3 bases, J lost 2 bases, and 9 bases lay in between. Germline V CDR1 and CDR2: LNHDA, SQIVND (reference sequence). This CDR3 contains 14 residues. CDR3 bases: TGTGCCAGTAGTATTACAGGGATCACAGATACGCAGTATTTT. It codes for CASSITGITDTQYF.

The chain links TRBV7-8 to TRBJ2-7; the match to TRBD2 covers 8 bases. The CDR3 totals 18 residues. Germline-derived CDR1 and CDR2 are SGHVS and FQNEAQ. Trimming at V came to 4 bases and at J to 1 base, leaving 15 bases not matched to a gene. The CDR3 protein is CASSSRLSGEGPSYEQYF. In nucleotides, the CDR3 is TGTGCCAGCAGCTCCCGACTTAGCGGGGAGGGCCCTTCCTACGAGCAGTACTTC.

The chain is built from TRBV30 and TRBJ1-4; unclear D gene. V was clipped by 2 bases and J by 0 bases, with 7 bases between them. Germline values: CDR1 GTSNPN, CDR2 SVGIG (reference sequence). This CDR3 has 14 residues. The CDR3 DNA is TGTGCCTGGAGTAGCACAGCAACTAATGAAAAACTGTTTTTT. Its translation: CAWSSTATNEKLFF.

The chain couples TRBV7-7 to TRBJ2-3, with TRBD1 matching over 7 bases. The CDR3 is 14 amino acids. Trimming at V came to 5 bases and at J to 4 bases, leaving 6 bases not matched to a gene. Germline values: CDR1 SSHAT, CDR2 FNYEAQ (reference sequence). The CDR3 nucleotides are TGTGCCAGCAGCCCCGGGACAGATGCAGATACGCAGTATTTT. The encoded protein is CASSPGTDADTQYF.

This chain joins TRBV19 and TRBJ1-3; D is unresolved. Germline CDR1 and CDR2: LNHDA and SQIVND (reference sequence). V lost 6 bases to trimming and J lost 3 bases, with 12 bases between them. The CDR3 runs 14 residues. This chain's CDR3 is CASSSGGDGNTIYF. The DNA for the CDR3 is TGTGCCAGTAGCAGCGGAGGAGATGGAAACACCATATATTTT.